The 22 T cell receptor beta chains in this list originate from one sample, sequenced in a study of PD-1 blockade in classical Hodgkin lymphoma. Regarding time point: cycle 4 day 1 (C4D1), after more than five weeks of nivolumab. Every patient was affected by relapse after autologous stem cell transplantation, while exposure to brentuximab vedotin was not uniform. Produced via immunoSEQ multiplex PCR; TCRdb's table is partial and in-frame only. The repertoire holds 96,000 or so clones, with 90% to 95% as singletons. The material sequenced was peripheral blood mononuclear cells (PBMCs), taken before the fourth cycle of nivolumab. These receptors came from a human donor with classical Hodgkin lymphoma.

CDR3 sequence (DNA): TGTGCCATCAGTTCGGGACAGGGGGATTCACCCCTCCACTTT. Translating gives CAISSGQGDSPLHF. The chain recombines TRBV10-3 with TRBJ1-6; 11 nucleotides line up with TRBD1. Germline V lookup: CDR1 ENHRY, CDR2 SYGVKD. Trimming at V came to 5 bases and at J to 8 bases, leaving 2 bases not matched to a gene. This CDR3 has 14 residues.

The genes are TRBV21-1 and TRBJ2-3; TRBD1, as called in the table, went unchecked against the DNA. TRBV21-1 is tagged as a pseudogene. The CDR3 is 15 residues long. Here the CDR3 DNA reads TGTGCCAGCAGCAAAACAGGGGCTCGGCGCAATACGCAGTATTTT. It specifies CASSKTGARRNTQYF.

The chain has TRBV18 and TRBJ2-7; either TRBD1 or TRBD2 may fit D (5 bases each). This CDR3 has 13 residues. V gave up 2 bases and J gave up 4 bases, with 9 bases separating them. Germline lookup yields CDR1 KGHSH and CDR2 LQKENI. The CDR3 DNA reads TGTGCCAGCTCACCATCAGGGAGTTACGAGCAGTACTTC. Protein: CASSPSGSYEQYF.

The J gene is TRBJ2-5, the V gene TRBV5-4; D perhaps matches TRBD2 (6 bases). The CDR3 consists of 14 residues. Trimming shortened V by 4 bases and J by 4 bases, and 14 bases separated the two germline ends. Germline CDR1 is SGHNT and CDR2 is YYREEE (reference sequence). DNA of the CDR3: TGTGCCAGCAGCCAGACGGGGGTTGTAGAGACCCAGTACTTC. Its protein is CASSQTGVVETQYF.

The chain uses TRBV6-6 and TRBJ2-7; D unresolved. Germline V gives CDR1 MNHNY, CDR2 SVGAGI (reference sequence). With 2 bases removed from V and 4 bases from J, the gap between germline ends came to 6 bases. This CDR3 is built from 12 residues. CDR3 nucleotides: TGTGCCAGCAGTTACGGCAATTACGAGCAGTACTTC. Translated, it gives CASSYGNYEQYF.

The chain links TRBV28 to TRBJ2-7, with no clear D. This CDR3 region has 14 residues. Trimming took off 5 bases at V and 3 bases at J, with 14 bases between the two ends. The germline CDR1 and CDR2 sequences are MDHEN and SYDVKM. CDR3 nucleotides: TGTGCCAGCAGTCCTTTGGGGTCGGGCTACGAGCAGTACTTC. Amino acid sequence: CASSPLGSGYEQYF.

The CDR3 is CASSVGARTNYGYTF. The CDR3 coding sequence is TGTGCCAGCAGCGTTGGGGCACGAACTAACTATGGCTACACCTTC. This chain uses TRBV5-4 with TRBJ1-2; D is perhaps TRBD1 (5 bases). Germline V lookup: CDR1 SGHNT, CDR2 YYREEE (reference sequence). Trimming took 4 bases from V and 0 from J, leaving 13 bases between them. The length of the CDR3 is 15 residues.

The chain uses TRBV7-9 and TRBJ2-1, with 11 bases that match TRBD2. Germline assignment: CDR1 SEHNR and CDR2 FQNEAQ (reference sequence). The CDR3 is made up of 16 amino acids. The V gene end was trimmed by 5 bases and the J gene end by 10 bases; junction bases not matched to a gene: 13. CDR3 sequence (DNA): TGTGCCAGCAGCCTAAAGCTAGCGGGAGGTTTTCTCGAGCAGTTCTTC. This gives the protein CASSLKLAGGFLEQFF.

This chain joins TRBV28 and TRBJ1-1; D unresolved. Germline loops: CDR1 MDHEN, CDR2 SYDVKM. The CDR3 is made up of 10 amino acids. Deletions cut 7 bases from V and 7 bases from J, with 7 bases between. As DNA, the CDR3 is TGTGCCAGCACAGCCGGTGAAGCTTTCTTT. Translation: CASTAGEAFF.

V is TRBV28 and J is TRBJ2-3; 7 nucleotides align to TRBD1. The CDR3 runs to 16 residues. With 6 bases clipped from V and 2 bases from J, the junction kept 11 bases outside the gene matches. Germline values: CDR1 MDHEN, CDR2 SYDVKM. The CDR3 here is CASSHRDRVFTDTQYF. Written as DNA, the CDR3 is TGTGCCAGCAGCCACCGGGACAGAGTTTTCACAGATACGCAGTATTTT. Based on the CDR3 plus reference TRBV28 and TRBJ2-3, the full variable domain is DVKVTQSSRYLVKRTGEKVFLECVQDMDHENMFWYRQDPGLGLRLIYFSYDVKMKEKGDIPEGYSVSREKKERFSLILESASTNQTSMYLCASSHRDRVFTDTQYFGPGTRLTVL.

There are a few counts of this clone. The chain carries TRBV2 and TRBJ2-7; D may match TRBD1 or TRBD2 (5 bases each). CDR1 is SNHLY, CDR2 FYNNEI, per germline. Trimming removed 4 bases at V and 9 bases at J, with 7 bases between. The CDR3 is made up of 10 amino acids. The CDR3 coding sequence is TGTGCCAGCAGTGGGGACGGGCAGTACTTC. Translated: CASSGDGQYF.

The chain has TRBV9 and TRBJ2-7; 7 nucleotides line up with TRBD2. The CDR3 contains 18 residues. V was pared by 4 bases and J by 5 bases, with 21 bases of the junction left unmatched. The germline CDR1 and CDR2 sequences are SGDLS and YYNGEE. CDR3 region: CASSPRGGVDLVLDEQYF. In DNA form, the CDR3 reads TGTGCCAGCAGCCCAAGGGGAGGGGTTGATCTAGTCCTCGACGAGCAGTACTTC. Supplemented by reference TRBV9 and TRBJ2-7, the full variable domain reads DSGVTQTPKHLITATGQRVTLRCSPRSGDLSVYWYQQSLDQGLQFLIQYYNGEERAKGNILERFSAQQFPDLHSELNLSSLELGDSALYFCASSPRGGVDLVLDEQYFGPGTRLTVT.

The CDR3 loop reads CASSNSGLAGLTGELFF. CDR3 sequence (DNA): TGTGCCAGCAGTAACAGTGGGTTAGCGGGACTCACCGGGGAGCTGTTTTTT. V gene TRBV11-2 combines with J gene TRBJ2-2; 8 positions match TRBD2. Germline CDR1 SGHAT, CDR2 FQNNGV. V shed 6 bases and J 4 bases; nucleotides not matched to a gene: 13. This CDR3 comprises 17 residues.

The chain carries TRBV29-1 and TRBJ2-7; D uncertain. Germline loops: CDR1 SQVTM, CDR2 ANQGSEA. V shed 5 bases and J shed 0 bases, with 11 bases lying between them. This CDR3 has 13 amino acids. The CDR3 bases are TGCAGCGTTCTAGGGTTTAGCTCCTACGAGCAGTACTTC. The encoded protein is CSVLGFSSYEQYF.

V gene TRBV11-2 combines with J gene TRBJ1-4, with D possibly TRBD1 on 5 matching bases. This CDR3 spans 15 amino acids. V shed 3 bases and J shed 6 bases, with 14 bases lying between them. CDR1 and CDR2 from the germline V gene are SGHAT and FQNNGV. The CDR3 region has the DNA TGTGCCAGCAGCTTCCGGGGCAGACTGGATGAAAAACTGTTTTTT. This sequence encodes CASSFRGRLDEKLFF.

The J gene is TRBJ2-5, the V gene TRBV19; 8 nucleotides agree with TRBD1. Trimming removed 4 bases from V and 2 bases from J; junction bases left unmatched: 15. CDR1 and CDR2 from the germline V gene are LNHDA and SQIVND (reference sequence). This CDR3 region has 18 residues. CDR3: CASSTHPPPRTGQETQYF. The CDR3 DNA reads TGTGCCAGTAGTACCCACCCCCCGCCCAGGACAGGGCAAGAGACCCAGTACTTC.

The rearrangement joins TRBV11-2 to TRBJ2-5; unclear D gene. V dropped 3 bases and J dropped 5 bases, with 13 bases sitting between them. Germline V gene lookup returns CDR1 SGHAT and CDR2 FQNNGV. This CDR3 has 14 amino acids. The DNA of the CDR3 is TGTGCCAGCAGCTTTGAGTGGCGTGAGGAGACCCAGTACTTC. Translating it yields CASSFEWREETQYF.

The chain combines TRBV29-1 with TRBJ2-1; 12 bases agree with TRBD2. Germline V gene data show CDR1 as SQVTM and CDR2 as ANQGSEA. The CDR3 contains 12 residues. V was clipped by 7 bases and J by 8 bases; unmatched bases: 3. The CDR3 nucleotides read TGCAGCGAGCGACTAGCGGGAGATGAGCAGTTCTTC. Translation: CSERLAGDEQFF.

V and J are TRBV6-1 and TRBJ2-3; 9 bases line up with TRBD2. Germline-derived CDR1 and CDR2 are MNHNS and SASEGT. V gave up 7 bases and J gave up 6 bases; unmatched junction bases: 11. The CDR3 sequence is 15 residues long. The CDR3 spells CASMLWEAGGDTQYF. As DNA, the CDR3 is TGTGCCAGCATGTTATGGGAAGCGGGAGGTGATACGCAGTATTTT.

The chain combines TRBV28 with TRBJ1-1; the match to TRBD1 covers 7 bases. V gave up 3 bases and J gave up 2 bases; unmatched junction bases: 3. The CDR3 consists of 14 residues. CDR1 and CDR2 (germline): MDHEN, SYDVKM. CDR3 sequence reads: CASSFGQANTEAFF. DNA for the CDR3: TGTGCCAGCAGTTTTGGACAGGCTAACACTGAAGCTTTCTTT.

The CDR3 DNA is TGTGCCAGCAGTGAAGGCAGGTTCTCCTACGAGCAGTACTTC. It is translated as CASSEGRFSYEQYF. The gene calls are TRBV6-1 and TRBJ2-7, with D unclear. This CDR3 contains 14 residues. V was clipped by 1 base and J by 0 bases, with 7 bases between them. Germline lookup yields CDR1 MNHNS and CDR2 SASEGT.

CDR3 coding DNA: TGTGCCAGCAGCCACCGGGACCCTCGGGGCAATGAGCAGTTCTTC. It specifies CASSHRDPRGNEQFF. The V gene is TRBV4-2, the J gene TRBJ2-1; either TRBD1 or TRBD2 may supply D (5 bases each). V shed 3 bases and J shed 6 bases, with 15 bases lying between them. The germline CDR1 and CDR2 sequences are LGHNA and YNFKEQ. The CDR3 totals 15 residues.